The TCR beta chain under discussion was sequenced for a study of OX40 agonist ivuxolimab in advanced cancers. Only in-frame clones appear in the TCRdb table, and some are missing; sequencing was by immunoSEQ multiplex PCR. The sample lists 50,000 or so clones, 75% to 90% seen once, with roughly 12% in the top ten. The trim removed 4 bases at V and 0 bases at J, leaving 5 bases unmatched. The CDR3 covers 17 residues. Looked up from germline, CDR1 is LNHDA and CDR2 is SQIVND (reference sequence). The chain joins TRBV19 to TRBJ2-3, with 12 nucleotides matching TRBD2. The source was CD4+ or CD8+ T cells sorted from blood, collected in a trial of the OX40 agonist ivuxolimab. The sequence was collected from an adult with an advanced solid tumor such as melanoma, head and neck, liver or kidney cancer. CDR3 sequence: CASSRLAGGISTDTQYF. The CDR3 nucleotides are TGTGCCAGTAGTAGGCTAGCGGGGGGGATTAGCACAGATACGCAGTATTTT.